This T cell receptor beta chain was identified during a study of OX40 agonist ivuxolimab in advanced cancers. A history of autoimmune disease or systemic immunosuppression excluded patients. This clone has a handful of counts. Some clones are missing from TCRdb's copy, which holds only in-frame ones; the method was immunoSEQ multiplex PCR. The table includes tens of thousands of clones, 75% to 85% detected once. Per the germline V gene, CDR1 is SGHRS and CDR2 is YFSETQ. Trimming cost V 4 bases and J 4 bases; bases outside gene matches: 12. CDR3 size: 16 residues. The sample consisted of CD4+ or CD8+ T cells sorted from blood, taken in a trial of the OX40 agonist ivuxolimab. The sequence came from an adult with an advanced solid tumor such as melanoma, head and neck, liver or kidney cancer. The chain recombines TRBV5-1 with TRBJ2-7, with TRBD2 matching over 9 bases. The CDR3, as DNA: TGCGCCAGCAGCCCCGATGGTAGCGGGAGATCTTACGAGCAGTACTTC. Amino acids: CASSPDGSGRSYEQYF.